These 28 T cell receptor beta chains share one sample of origin, sequenced in a study of cytomegalovirus exposure and HLA in healthy donors (dated by TCRdb to the late 2010s). Receptors were amplified or captured by the immunoSEQ multiplex PCR assay. For the multiplex PCR, a mixture combining 60 forward primers for TCR Vbeta segments and 13 reverse primers for TCR Jbeta segments was used. TCRdb carries this immuneACCESS record with in-frame sequences only. Its versions omit some clonotypes, under half of them owing to an unresolved V gene in the studies checked, with the rest unexplained. The sample yields roughly 160,000 clones; around 85% were counted once. 1% of the sample is in the top ten clones. Sequencing was performed on PBMCs. The source of these receptors is a boy aged 2 to 9 in good health and CMV-seronegative.

This sequence joins TRBV5-5 and TRBJ2-4; D perhaps matches TRBD2 (7 bases). CDR1 and CDR2 from the germline V gene are SGHKS and YYEKEE (reference sequence). The V and J ends lost 3 bases and 0 bases respectively, with 25 bases between them. The CDR3 extends over 20 amino acids. The CDR3 sequence: CASSWPRGATAPLAKNIQYF. DNA for the CDR3: TGTGCCAGCAGCTGGCCTCGGGGGGCGACAGCACCTCTAGCCAAAAACATTCAGTACTTC.

The rearrangement links TRBV2 to TRBJ1-5; 8 positions match TRBD1. Losses at the gene ends were 4 bases for V and 6 bases for J; bases not matched to a gene: 5. The CDR3 is made up of 14 amino acids. CDR1 is SNHLY, CDR2 FYNNEI, per germline. The CDR3 bases are TGTGCCAGCAGTGGTGGACAGGGCATTCAGCCCCAGCATTTT. Its translation is CASSGGQGIQPQHF.

This clone was seen only a few times. The chain links TRBV6-1 to TRBJ1-1, with D unresolved. CDR3 length: 12 amino acids. In germline, CDR1 is MNHNS, CDR2 SASEGT. The V end lost 6 bases, the J end lost 11 bases, and 16 bases lay between the germline ends. The CDR3 DNA is TGTGCCAGCAGGCCTGCGAAGGTGGGCGCTTTCTTT. Translated, it gives CASRPAKVGAFF.

V and J are TRBV7-2 and TRBJ1-5, with TRBD1 matching over 8 bases. With V trimmed by 5 bases and J by 6 bases, 12 bases remained unmatched. Per germline, CDR1 SGHTA and CDR2 FQGNSA. This CDR3 is 16 amino acids long. In nucleotides, the CDR3 is TGTGCCAGCAGCCCCACCCTTCCAGGGGGCGTTCAGCCCCAGCATTTT. This translates into CASSPTLPGGVQPQHF.

J is TRBJ2-1 and V is TRBV6-1; TRBD1 agrees at 7 bases. The V segment lost 3 bases and the J segment 6 bases; nucleotides outside the gene matches: 8. The CDR3 is 15 residues long. Looked up from germline, CDR1 is MNHNS and CDR2 is SASEGT. Here the CDR3 DNA reads TGTGCCAGCAGTGATGGACAGGAAACTGTCAATGAGCAGTTCTTC. This translates into CASSDGQETVNEQFF.

The chain combines TRBV28 with TRBJ2-7; D remains ambiguous. CDR3 size: 12 residues. Between the trimmed V and J ends, which lost 6 bases and 7 bases, there was a span of 13 bases. From germline, CDR1 is MDHEN and CDR2 SYDVKM. The CDR3 DNA follows: TGTGCCAGCAGCCTAGATCCCGTTGAGCAGTACTTC. Protein product: CASSLDPVEQYF.

This clone was picked up one time. The chain joins TRBV5-1 to TRBJ1-2; the match to TRBD1 covers 7 bases. The CDR3 contains 12 residues. With 3 bases clipped from V and 7 bases from J, the junction kept 3 bases outside the gene matches. Looked up from germline, CDR1 is SGHRS and CDR2 is YFSETQ. The CDR3 protein is CASSSGQLGYTF. The CDR3 nucleotides read TGCGCCAGCAGCTCGGGACAGCTTGGCTACACCTTC. The whole variable domain, filled in from reference TRBV5-1 and TRBJ1-2, reads KAGVTQTPRYLIKTRGQQVTLSCSPISGHRSVSWYQQTPGQGLQFLFEYFSETQRNKGNFPGRFSGRQFSNSRSEMNVSTLELGDSALYLCASSSGQLGYTFGSGTRLTVV.

This sequence joins TRBV7-9 and TRBJ1-1, with no clear D. The V gene lost 1 base and the J gene lost 8 bases, with 8 bases spanning the gap. This CDR3 is 12 amino acids long. Germline V gene lookup returns CDR1 SEHNR and CDR2 FQNEAQ (reference sequence). CDR3 region: CASSLGAQEAFF. In DNA form, the CDR3 reads TGTGCCAGCAGCTTAGGGGCACAGGAAGCTTTCTTT.

The genes are TRBV5-6 and TRBJ1-2; no clear D gene. Germline loops: CDR1 SGHDT, CDR2 YYEEEE. V was shortened by 1 base and J by 0 bases, with 10 bases between the two germline ends. CDR3 length: 15 residues. The CDR3 here is CASSLIAVPNYGYTF. The DNA for the CDR3 is TGTGCCAGCAGCTTGATAGCAGTGCCTAACTATGGCTACACCTTC.

V is TRBV28 and J is TRBJ2-1, with 8 bases aligning to TRBD1. V gave up 5 bases and J gave up 0 bases; unmatched junction bases: 6. The CDR3 spans 16 residues. Germline CDR1 reads MDHEN; CDR2 reads SYDVKM. Here the CDR3 reads CASSLRQGSSYNEQFF. In nucleotides, the CDR3 is TGTGCCAGCAGTCTTCGACAGGGGAGCTCCTACAATGAGCAGTTCTTC.

Only a few counts were recorded for this clone. The rearrangement uses TRBV2 and TRBJ2-3; D is undetermined. This CDR3 region has 12 residues. Per the germline V gene, CDR1 is SNHLY and CDR2 is FYNNEI. Trimming removed 6 bases from V and 1 base from J, with 5 bases in between. The chain's CDR3 is CASRIGTDTQYF. In DNA, the CDR3 is TGTGCCAGCAGGATAGGCACAGATACGCAGTATTTT.

This clone was detected once. This chain uses TRBV11-2 with TRBJ2-7, with D perhaps TRBD2 (5 bases). V lost 0 bases and J lost 3, with 9 bases in between. This CDR3 is built from 14 residues. Germline CDR1 and CDR2: SGHAT and FQNNGV. CDR3 coding DNA: TGTGCCAGCAGCTTAGAACGGGGTGGCTACGAGCAGTACGTC. As protein: CASSLERGGYEQYV.

In this sample, this clone turned up a few times. V gene TRBV6-5 combines with J gene TRBJ2-1; D is unresolved. Per the germline V gene, CDR1 is MNHEY and CDR2 is SVGAGI. Trimming left V 0 bases short and J 0 bases short, with 3 bases between. The CDR3 covers 14 residues. CDR3 nucleotides: TGTGCCAGCAGTTACTCCAGCTCCTACAATGAGCAGTTCTTC. Its protein is CASSYSSSYNEQFF.

The chain joins TRBV28 to TRBJ2-2, with D possibly matching TRBD1 (5 bases). Trimming stripped 6 bases from V and 1 base from J, with 15 bases between. The CDR3 loop spans 16 amino acids. Germline loops: CDR1 MDHEN, CDR2 SYDVKM. The CDR3 DNA is TGTGCCAGCAGCTCCAACGTCCAGGGGAACACCGGGGAGCTGTTTTTT. It translates to CASSSNVQGNTGELFF.

J is TRBJ1-2 and V is TRBV5-5; 11 bases map to TRBD1. Germline CDR1 SGHKS, CDR2 YYEKEE (reference sequence). V trimming: 4 bases; J trimming: 5 bases; junction bases outside the gene matches: 7. CDR3 length: 15 amino acids. CDR3 DNA sequence: TGTGCCAGCAGCCTGCGGGGGACAGGGGGTTATGGCTACACCTTC. Translating gives CASSLRGTGGYGYTF.

V usage is TRBV10-3 and J usage is TRBJ2-1; D may be TRBD2 (6 bases). Germline V gene lookup returns CDR1 ENHRY and CDR2 SYGVKD. CDR3 size: 15 residues. Trimming cost V 3 bases and J 5 bases, with 14 bases left between them. The CDR3 sequence is CAISDPGETNNEQFF. In DNA form, the CDR3 reads TGTGCCATCAGTGACCCGGGGGAAACAAACAATGAGCAGTTCTTC.

The rearrangement joins TRBV11-2 to TRBJ1-2; perhaps TRBD1 as D (6 bases). Germline assignment: CDR1 SGHAT and CDR2 FQNNGV. V was cut by 1 base and J by 8 bases, with 17 bases left in between. The CDR3 is 15 amino acids. In DNA, the CDR3 is TGTGCCAGCAGCTTAGGGAACAGGGTAATAGGGGGCTACACCTTC. Protein sequence: CASSLGNRVIGGYTF.

The V and J genes are TRBV4-2 and TRBJ1-5; D is uncertain. This CDR3 contains 15 residues. V was pared by 0 bases and J by 0 bases, with 6 bases between. The germline V gene has CDR1 LGHNA and CDR2 YNFKEQ. CDR3 DNA: TGTGCCAGCAGCCAAGACCCGTATAGCAATCAGCCCCAGCATTTT. It codes for CASSQDPYSNQPQHF.

The chain is built from TRBV7-9 and TRBJ1-1, with a weak D call TRBD1 (6 bases). The CDR3 is made up of 12 amino acids. Between the trimmed V and J ends, which lost 1 base and 8 bases, there was a span of 8 bases. From germline, CDR1 is SEHNR and CDR2 FQNEAQ (reference sequence). The CDR3 here is CASSLGQGEAFF. The DNA for the CDR3 is TGTGCCAGCAGCTTAGGGCAGGGGGAAGCTTTCTTT. Combining the CDR3 with reference TRBV7-9 and TRBJ1-1 gives the whole variable domain DTGVSQNPRHKITKRGQNVTFRCDPISEHNRLYWYRQTLGQGPEFLTYFQNEAQLEKSRLLSDRFSAERPKGSFSTLEIQRTEQGDSAMYLCASSLGQGEAFFGQGTRLTVV.

V and J are TRBV15 and TRBJ1-1; D unresolved. The CDR3 totals 13 residues. Trimming removed 3 bases at V and 5 bases at J, with 10 bases between. The germline V gene has CDR1 LNHNV and CDR2 YYDKDF (reference sequence). DNA of the CDR3: TGTGCCACCAGCAGCTGGCCCGGGACTGAAGCTTTCTTT. Protein sequence: CATSSWPGTEAFF.

This clone was counted between two and nine times. The genes are TRBV7-2 and TRBJ1-2, with no clear D. Germline V gene sequence: CDR1 SGHTA, CDR2 FQGNSA. CDR3 length equals 16 residues. The V and J ends lost 5 bases and 3 bases respectively, with 19 bases between them. The CDR3 coding sequence is TGTGCCAGCAGCCCGGGAAGTTTCTCTTGGGACTATGGCTACACCTTC. Translation gives CASSPGSFSWDYGYTF.

Notes on this clone: One junction end disagrees with the germline gene, perhaps due to a read error. The chain carries TRBV2 and TRBJ1-5; 7 bases are a match to TRBD1. CDR1 SNHLY and CDR2 FYNNEI come from the germline V gene. The CDR3 runs 15 residues. The CDR3 nucleotides are TGTACCAGCACCTTAGGACAGGCGAGCAATCAGCCCCAGCATTTT. Translating gives CTSTLGQASNQPQHF.

The chain links TRBV11-2 to TRBJ1-1; no definite D call. CDR1 SGHAT and CDR2 FQNNGV come from the germline V gene. Trimming stripped 0 bases from V and 8 bases from J, with 10 bases between. The CDR3 spans 13 residues. CDR3 region: CASSLDRSQEAFF. The CDR3 DNA reads TGTGCCAGCAGCTTAGATCGGTCACAGGAAGCTTTCTTT.

This clone was observed a single time. The chain couples TRBV4-2 to TRBJ2-1, with 9 bases lining up with TRBD1. Germline trimming cut 1 base from V and 3 bases from J; bases unmatched to any gene: 7. Germline lookup yields CDR1 LGHNA and CDR2 YNFKEQ. The CDR3 totals 17 residues. CDR3 protein: CASSQASGTGSYNEQFF. In DNA form, the CDR3 reads TGTGCCAGCAGCCAAGCTTCCGGGACAGGGAGCTACAATGAGCAGTTCTTC.

The chain employs TRBV29-1 and TRBJ2-1, with TRBD2 as a possible D gene (7 bases). V lost 7 bases and J lost 0, with 19 bases in between. The CDR3 has 16 residues. CDR1 is SQVTM, CDR2 ANQGSEA, per germline. CDR3 sequence reads: CSALGAGGSSYNEQFF. CDR3 sequence (DNA): TGCAGCGCCTTGGGGGCGGGCGGGAGCTCCTACAATGAGCAGTTCTTC.

The genes are TRBV18 and TRBJ2-3; 7 bases align to TRBD2. Germline V gene lookup returns CDR1 KGHSH and CDR2 LQKENI. Trimming at V came to 3 bases and at J to 9 bases, leaving 12 bases not matched to a gene. This CDR3 spans 15 amino acids. As DNA, the CDR3 is TGTGCCAGCTCACCCCCTAGCGGCGGGGGTTGGACGCAGTATTTT. It is translated as CASSPPSGGGWTQYF.

This rearrangement joins TRBV10-1 to TRBJ2-1, with 8 bases matching TRBD2. Germline CDR1 is WNHNN and CDR2 is SYGVQD (reference sequence). V lost 9 bases and J lost 0; bases outside the gene matches: 4. This CDR3 region has 14 residues. CDR3 sequence reads: CASSGVSSYNEQFF. Written as DNA, the CDR3 is TGCGCCAGTAGCGGGGTTAGCTCCTACAATGAGCAGTTCTTC.

The rearrangement uses TRBV5-5 and TRBJ2-5; D is perhaps TRBD2 (5 bases). The CDR3 is 14 amino acids. Trimming shortened V by 0 bases and J by 3 bases, and 9 bases separated the two germline ends. The germline gives CDR1 SGHKS, CDR2 YYEKEE (reference sequence). The CDR3 sequence is CASSLERVEETQYF. CDR3 DNA sequence: TGTGCCAGCAGCTTGGAGAGGGTCGAAGAGACCCAGTACTTC. The variable domain in full, with the rest retrieved from reference TRBV5-5 and TRBJ2-5, is DAGVTQSPTHLIKTRGQQVTLRCSPISGHKSVSWYQQVLGQGPQFIFQYYEKEERGRGNFPDRFSARQFPNYSSELNVNALLLGDSALYLCASSLERVEETQYFGPGTRLLVL.